Listed here are 15 T cell receptor beta chains from one sample, sequenced in a study of graft-versus-host responses after intestinal transplantation. Profiled with immunoSEQ multiplex PCR; TCRdb holds only in-frame clones, not every one. In the table there are just under 55,000 clones, 91% of which are singletons. The sample here was PBMCs, taken 662 days after intestinal transplant. The receptors shown here come from a human patient who received an intestinal transplant, so some T cells may come from the graft donor.

V and J are TRBV6-4 and TRBJ2-3, with TRBD2 identical over 15 bases. V was pared by 3 bases and J by 6 bases, with 1 base of the junction left unmatched. This CDR3 spans 15 amino acids. Germline V lookup: CDR1 MRHNA, CDR2 SNTAGT. DNA of the CDR3: TGTGCCAGCAGTGAAGGGACTAGCGGGGGGGATACGCAGTATTTT. Translation gives CASSEGTSGGDTQYF.

The chain carries TRBV5-5 and TRBJ1-5; perhaps TRBD1 as D (6 bases). V was shortened by 1 base and J by 7 bases, with 18 bases between the two germline ends. CDR1 SGHKS and CDR2 YYEKEE come from the germline V gene (reference sequence). CDR3 length: 16 residues. The CDR3 coding sequence is TGTGCCAGCAGCTTGAAGTACGGGGGCGCCACGCAGCCCCAGCATTTT. Its protein product is CASSLKYGGATQPQHF.

J is TRBJ2-2 and V is TRBV10-2, with a possible D match to TRBD2 (7 bases). The CDR3 covers 16 residues. Trimming cost V 5 bases and J 6 bases, with 19 bases left between them. Per germline, CDR1 WSHSY and CDR2 SAAADI. In DNA, the CDR3 is TGCGCCAGCAGTTCCATGGAGGGGGGGGTCTCCGGGGAGCTGTTTTTT. This sequence encodes CASSSMEGGVSGELFF.

This clone has only one observation. The rearrangement links TRBV10-3 to TRBJ1-2; 7 positions agree with TRBD1. Germline values: CDR1 ENHRY, CDR2 SYGVKD. Trimming at V came to 8 bases and at J to 12 bases, leaving 18 bases not matched to a gene. This CDR3 has 14 amino acids. The CDR3 region has the DNA TGTGCCATCCGCGATGGACAGGCCAGCTCGTTGAACACCTTC. Translating gives CAIRDGQASSLNTF.

The V and J genes are TRBV19 and TRBJ1-1; D remains unclear. V shed 5 bases and J shed 0 bases, with 10 bases lying between them. The CDR3 totals 14 residues. CDR1 LNHDA and CDR2 SQIVND come from the germline V gene (reference sequence). CDR3 amino acids: CASSQVHMNTEAFF. DNA of the CDR3: TGTGCCAGTAGTCAAGTTCACATGAACACTGAAGCTTTCTTT.

The chain joins TRBV5-1 to TRBJ1-2, with TRBD1 as a possible D gene (6 bases). The CDR3 length is 13 residues. V was pared by 2 bases and J by 8 bases, with 13 bases between. CDR1 is SGHRS and CDR2 is YFSETQ in the germline V gene. CDR3 in DNA: TGCGCCAGCAGCTTCACAGGGCGGGAGGGCTACACCTTC. It translates to CASSFTGREGYTF.

The chain joins TRBV7-9 to TRBJ2-6, with D perhaps matching TRBD1 (5 bases). V was clipped by 8 bases and J by 0 bases, with 14 bases between them. The CDR3 runs to 16 residues. Germline V CDR1 and CDR2: SEHNR, FQNEAQ (reference sequence). The CDR3 spells CASGIGHFSGANVLTF. The CDR3, as DNA: TGTGCCAGCGGGATTGGACATTTCTCTGGGGCCAACGTCCTGACTTTC.

The rearrangement uses TRBV11-3 and TRBJ2-7, with 10 bases lining up with TRBD1. CDR1 SGHNT and CDR2 YENEEA come from the germline V gene. V shed 5 bases and J 5 bases; nucleotides not matched to a gene: 15. The CDR3 contains 17 residues. The CDR3 protein is CASSQWEDRGGIDEQYF. CDR3 DNA: TGTGCCAGCAGCCAGTGGGAGGACAGGGGGGGCATAGACGAGCAGTACTTC.

This rearrangement joins TRBV7-8 to TRBJ2-5; no definite D call. This CDR3 has 13 residues. The germline gives CDR1 SGHVS, CDR2 FQNEAQ. Trimming took 4 bases from V and 4 from J, leaving 10 bases between them. The CDR3 loop reads CASSYRARETQYF. For the CDR3, the DNA is TGTGCCAGCAGCTATAGAGCCAGAGAGACCCAGTACTTC.

CDR3 sequence reads: CASSPGTSPDEQFF. In nucleotides, the CDR3 is TGTGCCAGTAGTCCTGGGACTAGCCCGGATGAGCAGTTCTTC. The chain employs TRBV19 and TRBJ2-1; 9 bases align to TRBD2. CDR3 length: 14 amino acids. The V segment lost 5 bases and the J segment 8 bases; nucleotides outside the gene matches: 7. CDR1 and CDR2 from the germline V gene are LNHDA and SQIVND (reference sequence).

This clone has just one count. The chain uses TRBV30 and TRBJ1-6, with D unresolved. Germline loops: CDR1 GTSNPN, CDR2 SVGIG (reference sequence). The CDR3 contains 12 residues. The germline V and J ends were trimmed by 6 bases and 5 bases, with 8 bases remaining between them. As DNA, the CDR3 is TGTGCCTGCGGCCGGAATAATTCACCCCTCCACTTT. It codes for CACGRNNSPLHF.

This rearrangement joins TRBV13 to TRBJ2-7; 8 nucleotides line up with TRBD1. The CDR3 sequence is 15 residues long. The junction had 9 bases not matched to a gene; V was cut back by 6 bases and J by 2 bases. Germline V lookup: CDR1 PRHDT, CDR2 FYEKMQ (reference sequence). The CDR3 loop is CASSLTSRGPYEQYF. The CDR3 bases are TGTGCCAGCAGTTTAACCTCCAGGGGGCCCTACGAGCAGTACTTC.

The genes are TRBV5-8 and TRBJ2-1, with TRBD2 identical over 14 bases. The CDR3 spans 15 residues. V shed 4 bases, J shed 7 bases, and the junction held 4 bases outside the gene matches. Germline CDR1 is SGHTS and CDR2 is YDEGEE. DNA for the CDR3: TGTGCCAGCAGCCCTCGACTAGCGGGGGGGAATGAGCAGTTCTTC. This codes for CASSPRLAGGNEQFF.

V gene TRBV7-6 combines with J gene TRBJ1-2; no reliable D call. V was pared by 1 base and J by 7 bases, with 19 bases between. The CDR3 is made up of 16 amino acids. CDR1 SGHVS and CDR2 FNYEAQ come from the germline V gene. The CDR3 here is CASSLGSDINPFGYTF. In DNA form, the CDR3 reads TGTGCCAGCAGCTTAGGTTCGGATATAAACCCCTTTGGCTACACCTTC.

V is TRBV30 and J is TRBJ1-2; weak D call: TRBD1 (6 bases). V was cut by 0 bases and J by 6 bases, with 11 bases left in between. The CDR3 runs to 13 residues. CDR1 and CDR2 from the germline V gene are GTSNPN and SVGIG (reference sequence). The DNA of the CDR3 is TGTGCCTGGAGTGTCCAGGGGCCCAATGGCTACACCTTC. Protein sequence: CAWSVQGPNGYTF.